The present T cell receptor beta chain was sequenced within a study of cytomegalovirus exposure and HLA in healthy donors. Use of 60 Vbeta and 13 Jbeta primers characterized the PCR. Here immunoSEQ multiplex PCR was the method, and the copy in TCRdb shows in-frame clones only, minus some. The sample yields approximately 150,000 clones, roughly 80% seen once. The study's findings and limits: A later analysis, which compared TCR beta chains of equal frequency, found the HLA-associated ones more clonally expanded. HLA alleles showed associations with 15,000 to 20,000 TCR beta sequences in a later analysis, at a 0.05 false discovery rate. Presence/absence comparisons presumed near-even sequencing depth among donors.

From germline, CDR1 is SGHNT and CDR2 YYREEE (reference sequence). V shed 2 bases, J shed 0 bases, and the junction held 3 bases outside the gene matches. The CDR3 spans 15 residues. For this clone: Its antigen is unknown.

Material: PBMCs. The sequence was collected from a male donor in good health and CMV-seronegative. The chain is built from TRBV5-4 and TRBJ2-5; 8 nucleotides agree with TRBD2. The CDR3 DNA sequence: TGTGCCAGCAGCTTAACTAGCGGTAACCAAGAGACCCAGTACTTC. Its protein product is CASSLTSGNQETQYF.